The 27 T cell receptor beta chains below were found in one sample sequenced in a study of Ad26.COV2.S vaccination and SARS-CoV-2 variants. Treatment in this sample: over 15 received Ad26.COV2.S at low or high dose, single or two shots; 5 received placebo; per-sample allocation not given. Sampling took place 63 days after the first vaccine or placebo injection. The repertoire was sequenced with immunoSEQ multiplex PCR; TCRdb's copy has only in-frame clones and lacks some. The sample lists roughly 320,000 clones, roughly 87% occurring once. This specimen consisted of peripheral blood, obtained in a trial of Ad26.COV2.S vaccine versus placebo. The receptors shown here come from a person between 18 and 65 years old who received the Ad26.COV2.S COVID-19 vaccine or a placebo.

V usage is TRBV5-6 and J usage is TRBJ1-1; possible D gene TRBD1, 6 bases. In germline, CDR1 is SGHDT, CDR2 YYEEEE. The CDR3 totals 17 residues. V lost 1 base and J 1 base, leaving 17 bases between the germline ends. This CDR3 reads CASSLFVSGGWNTEAFF. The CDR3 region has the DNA TGTGCCAGCAGCTTGTTTGTTTCGGGGGGCTGGAACACTGAAGCTTTCTTT.

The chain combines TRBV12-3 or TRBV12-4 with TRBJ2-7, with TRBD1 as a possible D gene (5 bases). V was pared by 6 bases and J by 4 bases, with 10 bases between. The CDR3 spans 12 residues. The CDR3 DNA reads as TGTGCCAGCAGCTCCCAGGGATACGAGCAGTACTTC. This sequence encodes CASSSQGYEQYF.

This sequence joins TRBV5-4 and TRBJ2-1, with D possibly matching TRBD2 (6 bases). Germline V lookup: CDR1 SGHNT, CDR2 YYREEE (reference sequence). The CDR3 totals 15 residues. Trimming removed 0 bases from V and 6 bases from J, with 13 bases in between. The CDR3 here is CASSLDSGSINEQFF. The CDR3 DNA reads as TGTGCCAGCAGCTTGGACAGCGGGTCAATCAATGAGCAGTTCTTC.

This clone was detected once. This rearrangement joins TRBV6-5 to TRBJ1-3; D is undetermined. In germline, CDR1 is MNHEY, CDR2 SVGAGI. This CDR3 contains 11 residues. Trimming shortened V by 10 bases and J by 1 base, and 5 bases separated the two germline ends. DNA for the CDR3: TGTGCCACCGCTTCTGGAAACACCATATATTTT. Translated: CATASGNTIYF.

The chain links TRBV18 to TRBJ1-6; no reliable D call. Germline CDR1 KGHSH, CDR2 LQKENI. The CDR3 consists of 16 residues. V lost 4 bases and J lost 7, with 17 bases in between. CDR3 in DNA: TGTGCCAGCTCACTCGAAGTACCGGATCTAAATTCACCCCTCCACTTT. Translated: CASSLEVPDLNSPLHF.

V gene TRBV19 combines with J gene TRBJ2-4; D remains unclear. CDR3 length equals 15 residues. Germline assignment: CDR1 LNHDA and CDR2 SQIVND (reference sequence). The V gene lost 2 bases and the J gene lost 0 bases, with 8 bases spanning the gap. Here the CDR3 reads CASSILDGAKNIQYF. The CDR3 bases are TGTGCCAGTAGTATATTAGACGGAGCCAAAAACATTCAGTACTTC.

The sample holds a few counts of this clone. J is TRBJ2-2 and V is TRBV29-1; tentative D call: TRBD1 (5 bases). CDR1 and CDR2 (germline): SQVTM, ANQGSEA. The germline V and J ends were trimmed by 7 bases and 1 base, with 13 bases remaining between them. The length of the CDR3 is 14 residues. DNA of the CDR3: TGCAGCGCCCGATGGCAGGGGAACACCGGGGAGCTGTTTTTT. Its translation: CSARWQGNTGELFF.

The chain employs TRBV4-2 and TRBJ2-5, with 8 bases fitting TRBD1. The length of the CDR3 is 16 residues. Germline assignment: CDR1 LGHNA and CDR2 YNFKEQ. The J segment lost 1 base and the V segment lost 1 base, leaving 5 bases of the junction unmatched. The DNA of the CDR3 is TGTGCCAGCAGCCAAGCCGAGACAGGGGTCCAAGAGACCCAGTACTTC. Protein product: CASSQAETGVQETQYF.

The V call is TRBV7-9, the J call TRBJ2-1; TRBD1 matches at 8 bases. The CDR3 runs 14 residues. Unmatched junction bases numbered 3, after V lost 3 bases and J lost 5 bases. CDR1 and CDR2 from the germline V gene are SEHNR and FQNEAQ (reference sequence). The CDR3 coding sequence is TGTGCCAGCAGCTTCCGGGACAGGAACAATGAGCAGTTCTTC. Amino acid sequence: CASSFRDRNNEQFF.

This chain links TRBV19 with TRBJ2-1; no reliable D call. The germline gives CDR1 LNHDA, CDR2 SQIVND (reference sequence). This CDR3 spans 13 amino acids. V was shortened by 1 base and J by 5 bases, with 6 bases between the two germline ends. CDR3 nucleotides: TGTGCCAGTAGTATAGTATGGAACAATGAGCAGTTCTTC. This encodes CASSIVWNNEQFF.

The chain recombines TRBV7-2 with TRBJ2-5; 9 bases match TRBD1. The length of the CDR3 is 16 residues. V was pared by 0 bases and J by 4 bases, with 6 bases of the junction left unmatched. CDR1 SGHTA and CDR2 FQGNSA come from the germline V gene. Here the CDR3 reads CASSLAPPGQGETQYF. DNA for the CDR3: TGTGCCAGCAGCTTAGCTCCACCGGGACAGGGAGAGACCCAGTACTTC. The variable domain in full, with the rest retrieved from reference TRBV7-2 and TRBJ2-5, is GAGVSQSPSNKVTEKGKDVELRCDPISGHTALYWYRQSLGQGLEFLIYFQGNSAPDKSGLPSDRFSAERTGGSVSTLTIQRTQQEDSAVYLCASSLAPPGQGETQYFGPGTRLLVL.

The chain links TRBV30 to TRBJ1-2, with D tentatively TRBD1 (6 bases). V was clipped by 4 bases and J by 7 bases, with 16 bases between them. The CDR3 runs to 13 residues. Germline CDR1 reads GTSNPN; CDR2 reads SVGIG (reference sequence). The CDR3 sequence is CAWTPGGAGGYTF. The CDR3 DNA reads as TGTGCCTGGACCCCCGGGGGGGCAGGTGGCTACACCTTC. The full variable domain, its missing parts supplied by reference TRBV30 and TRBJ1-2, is SQTIHQWPATLVQPVGSPLSLECTVEGTSNPNLYWYRQAAGRGLQLLFYSVGIGQISSEVPQNLSASRPQDRQFILSSKKLLLSDSGFYLCAWTPGGAGGYTFGSGTRLTVV.

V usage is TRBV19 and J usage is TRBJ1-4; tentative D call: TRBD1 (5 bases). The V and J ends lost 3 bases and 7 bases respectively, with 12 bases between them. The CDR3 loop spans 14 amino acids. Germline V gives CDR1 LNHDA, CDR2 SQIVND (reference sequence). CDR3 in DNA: TGTGCCAGTAGTATTGGAGGGGTAGGTGAAAAACTGTTTTTT. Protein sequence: CASSIGGVGEKLFF.

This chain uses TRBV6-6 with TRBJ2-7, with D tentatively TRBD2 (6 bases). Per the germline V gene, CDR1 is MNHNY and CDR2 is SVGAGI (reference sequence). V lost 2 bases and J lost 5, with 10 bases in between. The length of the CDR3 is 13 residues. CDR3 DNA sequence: TGTGCCAGCAGTTACGGGACGGGGGACGAGCAGTACTTC. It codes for CASSYGTGDEQYF.

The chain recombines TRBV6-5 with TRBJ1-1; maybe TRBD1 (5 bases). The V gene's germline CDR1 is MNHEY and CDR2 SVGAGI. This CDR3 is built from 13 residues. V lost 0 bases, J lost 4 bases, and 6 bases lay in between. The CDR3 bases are TGTGCCAGCAGTTACTCTAGGGGCACTGAAGCTTTCTTT. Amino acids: CASSYSRGTEAFF.

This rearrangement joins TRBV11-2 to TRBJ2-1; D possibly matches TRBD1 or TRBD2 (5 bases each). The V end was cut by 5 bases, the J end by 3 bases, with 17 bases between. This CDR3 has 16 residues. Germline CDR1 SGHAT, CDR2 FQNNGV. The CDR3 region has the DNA TGTGCCAGCAGCCCTCCGGGACGGAGTTTCTACAATGAGCAGTTCTTC. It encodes CASSPPGRSFYNEQFF.

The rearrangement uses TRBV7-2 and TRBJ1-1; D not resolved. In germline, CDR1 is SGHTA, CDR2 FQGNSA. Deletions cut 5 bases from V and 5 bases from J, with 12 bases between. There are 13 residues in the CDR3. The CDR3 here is CASSLGKRTEAFF. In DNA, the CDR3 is TGTGCCAGCAGCCTAGGGAAACGGACTGAAGCTTTCTTT. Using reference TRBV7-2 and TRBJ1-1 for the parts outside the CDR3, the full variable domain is GAGVSQSPSNKVTEKGKDVELRCDPISGHTALYWYRQSLGQGLEFLIYFQGNSAPDKSGLPSDRFSAERTGGSVSTLTIQRTQQEDSAVYLCASSLGKRTEAFFGQGTRLTVV.

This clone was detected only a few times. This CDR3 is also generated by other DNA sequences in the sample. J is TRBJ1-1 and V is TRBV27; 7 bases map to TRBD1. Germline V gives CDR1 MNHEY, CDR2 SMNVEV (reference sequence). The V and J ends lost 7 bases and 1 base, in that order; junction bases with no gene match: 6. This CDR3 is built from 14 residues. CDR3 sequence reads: CASNRQGPNTEAFF. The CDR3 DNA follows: TGTGCCAGCAACCGACAGGGCCCGAACACTGAAGCTTTCTTT.

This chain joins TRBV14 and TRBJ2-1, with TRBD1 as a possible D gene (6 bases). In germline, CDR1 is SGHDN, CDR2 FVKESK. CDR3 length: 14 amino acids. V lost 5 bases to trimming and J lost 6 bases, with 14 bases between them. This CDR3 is CASSFRTVTNEQFF. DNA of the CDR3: TGTGCCAGCAGCTTTCGGACAGTTACCAATGAGCAGTTCTTC.

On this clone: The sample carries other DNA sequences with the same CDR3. CDR3 bases: TGTGCCAGCAGCCAAGACCAGGGGGACTCACCCCTCCACTTT. Translating it yields CASSQDQGDSPLHF. The chain joins TRBV14 to TRBJ1-6, with TRBD1 identical over 7 bases. Germline V CDR1 and CDR2: SGHDN, FVKESK. The CDR3 is 14 amino acids. V was clipped by 0 bases and J by 10 bases; unmatched bases: 3.

Here the CDR3 DNA reads TGTGCCAGCAGTTATATAGCGGGGGGCATAAAAAACATTCAGTACTTC. Residues: CASSYIAGGIKNIQYF. The chain recombines TRBV6-5 with TRBJ2-4, with 10 nucleotides matching TRBD2. Unmatched junction bases numbered 6, after V lost 3 bases and J lost 4 bases. The CDR3 length is 16 residues. CDR1 MNHEY and CDR2 SVGAGI come from the germline V gene.

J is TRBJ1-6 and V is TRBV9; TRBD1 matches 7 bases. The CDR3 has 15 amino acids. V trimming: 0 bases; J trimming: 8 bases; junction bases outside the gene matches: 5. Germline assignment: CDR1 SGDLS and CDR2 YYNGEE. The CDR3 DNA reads TGTGCCAGCAGCGTAGCTGGCCAGGGGGATTCACCCCTCCACTTT. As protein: CASSVAGQGDSPLHF. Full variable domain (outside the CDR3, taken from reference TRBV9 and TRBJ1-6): DSGVTQTPKHLITATGQRVTLRCSPRSGDLSVYWYQQSLDQGLQFLIQYYNGEERAKGNILERFSAQQFPDLHSELNLSSLELGDSALYFCASSVAGQGDSPLHFGNGTRLTVT.

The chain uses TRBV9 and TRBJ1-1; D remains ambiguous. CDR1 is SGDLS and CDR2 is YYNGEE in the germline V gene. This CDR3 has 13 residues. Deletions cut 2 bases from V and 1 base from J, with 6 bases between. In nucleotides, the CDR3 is TGTGCCAGCAGCGTTCAGCGGAACACTGAAGCTTTCTTT. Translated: CASSVQRNTEAFF.

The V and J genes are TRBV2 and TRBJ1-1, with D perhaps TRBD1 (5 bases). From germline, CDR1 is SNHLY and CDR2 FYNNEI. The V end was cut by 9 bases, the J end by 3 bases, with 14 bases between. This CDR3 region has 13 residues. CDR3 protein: CASARVTDTEAFF. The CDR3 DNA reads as TGTGCCAGTGCCAGGGTGACTGACACTGAAGCTTTCTTT.

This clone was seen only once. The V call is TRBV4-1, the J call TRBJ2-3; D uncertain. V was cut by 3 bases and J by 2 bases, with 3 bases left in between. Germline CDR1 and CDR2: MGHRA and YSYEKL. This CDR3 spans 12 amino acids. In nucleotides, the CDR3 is TGCGCCAGCAGCCAGTACACAGATACGCAGTATTTT. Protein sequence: CASSQYTDTQYF.

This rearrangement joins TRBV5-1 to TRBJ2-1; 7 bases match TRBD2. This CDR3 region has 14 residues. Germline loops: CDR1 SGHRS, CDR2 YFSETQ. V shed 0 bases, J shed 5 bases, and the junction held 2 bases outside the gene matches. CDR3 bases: TGCGCCAGCAGCTTGGTGCTAGCGGACAATGAGCAGTTCTTC. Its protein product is CASSLVLADNEQFF.

This chain's CDR3 is CASSIGGGGSGYGYTF. The CDR3 region has the DNA TGTGCCAGTAGTATAGGAGGGGGCGGATCTGGCTATGGCTACACCTTC. The V call is TRBV19, the J call TRBJ1-2; the match to TRBD1 covers 7 bases. Trimming cost V 1 base and J 4 bases; bases outside gene matches: 9. The CDR3 has 16 residues. Per germline, CDR1 LNHDA and CDR2 SQIVND (reference sequence).